Below are 14 T cell receptor beta chains sequenced from a single sample in a study of OX40 agonist ivuxolimab in advanced cancers. TCRdb keeps only in-frame clones here, not all; method: immunoSEQ multiplex PCR. The sample yields about 30,000 clones, more than 75% seen once. The sequencing used CD4+ or CD8+ T cells sorted from blood, collected in a trial of the OX40 agonist ivuxolimab. These receptors all stem from an adult with an advanced solid tumor such as melanoma, head and neck, liver or kidney cancer.

The V and J genes are TRBV7-8 and TRBJ1-1; tentatively, D is TRBD1 (6 bases). From germline, CDR1 is SGHVS and CDR2 FQNEAQ. This CDR3 comprises 18 residues. Trimming removed 6 bases at V and 0 bases at J, with 23 bases between. The CDR3 DNA is TGTGCCAGCAGTCGCTCGGGGCCCCCGGGGGGCTTGAACACTGAAGCTTTCTTT. It codes for CASSRSGPPGGLNTEAFF.

The chain has TRBV7-9 and TRBJ1-2; 9 bases agree with TRBD1. V shed 2 bases and J 3 bases; nucleotides not matched to a gene: 4. The germline CDR1 and CDR2 sequences are SEHNR and FQNEAQ (reference sequence). The CDR3 extends over 15 amino acids. The CDR3 bases are TGTGCCAGCAGCTTAAACAGGGGGCAAGACTATGGCTACACCTTC. Encoded protein: CASSLNRGQDYGYTF.

The chain has TRBV27 and TRBJ2-1; 7 bases are a match to TRBD2. Germline V gene sequence: CDR1 MNHEY, CDR2 SMNVEV (reference sequence). The CDR3 contains 15 residues. The V gene end was trimmed by 4 bases and the J gene end by 4 bases; junction bases not matched to a gene: 7. CDR3 bases: TGTGCCAGCAGTTCTCCCGGGACTAATTACAATGAGCAGTTCTTC. Translated: CASSSPGTNYNEQFF.

The V call is TRBV19, the J call TRBJ2-3; 8 bases map to TRBD2. The CDR3 spans 17 residues. The V segment lost 1 base and the J segment 2 bases; nucleotides outside the gene matches: 8. Germline loops: CDR1 LNHDA, CDR2 SQIVND (reference sequence). CDR3 bases: TGTGCCAGTAGTATAGTAGGCCGGGGGGGAATCACAGATACGCAGTATTTT. This gives the protein CASSIVGRGGITDTQYF. Full variable domain (missing parts from reference TRBV19 and TRBJ2-3): DGGITQSPKYLFRKEGQNVTLSCEQNLNHDAMYWYRQDPGQGLRLIYYSQIVNDFQKGDIAEGYSVSREKKESFPLTVTSAQKNPTAFYLCASSIVGRGGITDTQYFGPGTRLTVL.

V is TRBV11-3 and J is TRBJ2-5; TRBD2 agrees at 12 bases. CDR1 SGHNT and CDR2 YENEEA come from the germline V gene. V was clipped by 5 bases and J by 5 bases; unmatched bases: 6. The CDR3 runs to 15 residues. This CDR3 is CASSPTSGGLETQYF. CDR3 bases: TGTGCCAGCAGCCCTACTAGCGGGGGGCTGGAGACCCAGTACTTC. Filled out from reference TRBV11-3 and TRBJ2-5, the complete variable domain reads EAGVVQSPRYKIIEKKQPVAFWCNPISGHNTLYWYLQNLGQGPELLIRYENEEAVDDSQLPKDRFSAERLKGVDSTLKIQPAELGDSAVYLCASSPTSGGLETQYFGPGTRLLVL.

The chain is built from TRBV23-1 and TRBJ2-2, with D tentatively TRBD1 (6 bases). TRBV23-1 is sorted into the ORF group, with uncertain function. V dropped 3 bases and J dropped 4 bases, with 15 bases sitting between them. This CDR3 is 16 amino acids long. CDR3 amino acids: CASSHWGQGGTGELFF. The CDR3 bases are TGCGCCAGCAGTCATTGGGGGCAGGGTGGCACCGGGGAGCTGTTTTTT.

The chain employs TRBV7-7 and TRBJ2-1; possible D gene TRBD2, 7 bases. This CDR3 spans 13 amino acids. Germline loops: CDR1 SSHAT, CDR2 FNYEAQ (reference sequence). V lost 7 bases and J 7 bases, leaving 14 bases between the germline ends. The CDR3 DNA reads TGTGCCAGCACACATGAGGGGGGGAATGAGCAGTTCTTC. As protein: CASTHEGGNEQFF.

This clone has just one count. The CDR3: CASSQPGQVFYEQYF. In DNA, the CDR3 is TGTGCCAGCTCACAACCGGGACAGGTTTTTTACGAGCAGTACTTC. This chain uses TRBV18 with TRBJ2-7; 8 positions agree with TRBD1. Germline CDR1 reads KGHSH; CDR2 reads LQKENI. J gave up 4 bases and V 4 bases, and 9 bases lay outside the gene matches. The CDR3 totals 15 residues. The full variable domain, with the rest looked up from reference TRBV18 and TRBJ2-7, is NAGVMQNPRHLVRRRGQEARLRCSPMKGHSHVYWYRQLPEEGLKFMVYLQKENIIDESGMPKERFSAEFPKEGPSILRIQQVVRGDSAAYFCASSQPGQVFYEQYFGPGTRLTVT.

The chain links TRBV10-3 to TRBJ1-1; TRBD1 agrees at 10 bases. V lost 3 bases to trimming and J lost 4 bases; unmatched junction nucleotides: 8. The CDR3 extends over 16 amino acids. Germline values: CDR1 ENHRY, CDR2 SYGVKD. CDR3 coding DNA: TGTGCCATCAGTGATGAGACAGGGGGCGCGTTCACTGAAGCTTTCTTT. Encoded protein: CAISDETGGAFTEAFF.

The gene calls are TRBV9 and TRBJ2-2, with D tentatively TRBD1 (7 bases). The CDR3 totals 15 residues. Germline values: CDR1 SGDLS, CDR2 YYNGEE. The ends were cut back, 0 bases at V and 7 bases at J, with 13 bases in the middle. CDR3 DNA: TGTGCCAGCAGCGTAGAGGCAGGGGGGTGCGGGGAGCTGTTTTTT. Its translation is CASSVEAGGCGELFF.

The chain couples TRBV12-5 to TRBJ2-7, with D possibly being TRBD2 (5 bases). V shed 5 bases and J shed 7 bases, with 12 bases lying between them. CDR3 length equals 12 residues. Germline values: CDR1 LGHNT, CDR2 FRNRAP. In DNA, the CDR3 is TGTGCTAGTGGTCTTATTCCGGGGGAGCAGTACTTC. Amino acids: CASGLIPGEQYF.

This chain uses TRBV5-4 with TRBJ2-7; no clear D. Between the trimmed V and J ends, which lost 2 bases and 5 bases, there was a span of 11 bases. CDR3 length equals 13 residues. Per germline, CDR1 SGHNT and CDR2 YYREEE (reference sequence). The CDR3 DNA sequence: TGTGCCAGCAGCTTTGGGCTGGCGGACGAGCAGTACTTC. This gives the protein CASSFGLADEQYF.

This rearrangement joins TRBV6-4 to TRBJ1-5, with 7 bases matching TRBD1. The CDR3 has 14 residues. The V segment lost 2 bases and the J segment 2 bases; nucleotides outside the gene matches: 0. Germline V gene sequence: CDR1 MRHNA, CDR2 SNTAGT. This CDR3 reads CASSDGQGNQPQHF. The CDR3 coding sequence is TGTGCCAGCAGTGACGGACAGGGCAATCAGCCCCAGCATTTT.

The V and J genes are TRBV15 and TRBJ1-1, with D possibly matching TRBD1 (5 bases). V lost 0 bases to trimming and J lost 10 bases, with 21 bases between them. Germline-derived CDR1 and CDR2 are LNHNV and YYDKDF (reference sequence). The CDR3 has 16 residues. The CDR3 nucleotides are TGTGCCACCAGCAGAGATCGGGAGGGCAGGCCGGGGGGAGCTTTCTTT. It specifies CATSRDREGRPGGAFF.